This T cell receptor beta chain was captured by sequencing in a study of shared clonotypes between healthy human individuals. Overall study: Per-donor plates numbered three CD4 naive, three CD4 memory, two CD8 naive and one CD8 memory. Study results and caveats: Naive CD4 clonotype sharing across several donors was 4% to 5.5%.

Profiling relied on immunoSEQ multiplex PCR, and the TCRdb table lists in-frame clones only, not all of them. The data contain more than 2 million clones, over 85% of them singletons. It was CD45RO-negative cells, positively selected for CCR7, that made up naive CD8 cells, with terminally differentiated effector memory CD45RA+ cells excluded. Healthy adults negative for HIV, lacking recent acute infections or vaccinations, served as donors. Everyone who donated was a Caucasian adult who lived in Nashville, Tennessee. This clone was seen a handful of times. Antigen unknown. The germline CDR1 and CDR2 sequences are DFQATT and SNEGSKA (reference sequence). This CDR3 contains 11 residues.

V and J are TRBV20-1 and TRBJ1-1, with D unresolved. The specimen was naive CD8+ T cells from PBMCs. This clonotype was sampled from a man aged 18 to 30 in good health. Some clones in this sample may be carry-over from other donors' samples. The DNA for the CDR3 is TGCAGCCGGGATTCGAACACTGAAGCTTTCTTT. This encodes CSRDSNTEAFF.